These 5 T cell receptor beta chains came from one sample sequenced in a study of blood T cell repertoires in COVID-19. Repertoires were generated with immunoSEQ multiplex PCR, while TCRdb's copy carries only in-frame clones and drops some. The sample records under 200,000 clones, more than 80% being singletons. Sequencing was performed on peripheral blood. The receptors derive from a man aged 45 to 65 with acute or convalescent COVID-19.

The chain recombines TRBV10-3 with TRBJ1-1; D uncertain. Deletions cut 8 bases from V and 3 bases from J, with 13 bases between. The CDR3 is 13 amino acids. The germline gives CDR1 ENHRY, CDR2 SYGVKD. CDR3 region: CAIRAGEDTEAFF. DNA of the CDR3: TGTGCCATCCGAGCGGGTGAGGACACTGAAGCTTTCTTT.

The chain is built from TRBV7-9 and TRBJ1-2; a weak D match, TRBD1 (5 bases). Trimming took off 0 bases at V and 7 bases at J, with 15 bases between the two ends. CDR1 is SEHNR, CDR2 FQNEAQ, per germline (reference sequence). This CDR3 region has 15 residues. The CDR3 bases are TGTGCCAGCAGCTTAGCAGCCCCCGATAGGGGTGGCTACACCTTC. Translating gives CASSLAAPDRGGYTF.

The gene calls are TRBV12-3 or TRBV12-4 and TRBJ2-7, with 7 bases matching TRBD1. The CDR3 has 12 residues. V lost 5 bases, J lost 7 bases, and 5 bases stayed unmatched. CDR3 nucleotide sequence: TGTGCCAGCAGTCTTACAGGGGTTGAGCAGTACGTC. Translated: CASSLTGVEQYV.

This rearrangement joins TRBV25-1 to TRBJ2-5; D gene ambiguous. V lost 1 base and J 1 base, leaving 10 bases between the germline ends. This CDR3 has 15 amino acids. Germline CDR1 MGHDK, CDR2 SYGVNS. CDR3 nucleotides: TGTGCCAGCAGTGAATTTTCAGGATTCCAAGAGACCCAGTACTTC. This translates into CASSEFSGFQETQYF.

The J gene is TRBJ2-7, the V gene TRBV28; no firm D call. Per germline, CDR1 MDHEN and CDR2 SYDVKM. This CDR3 is built from 12 residues. Deletions cut 4 bases from V and 4 bases from J, with 8 bases between. CDR3 in DNA: TGTGCCAGCAGTTCCTATCGTTACGAGCAGTACTTC. Translation: CASSSYRYEQYF.